Listed below are T cell receptor beta chains from one sample, sequenced in a study of blood T cell repertoires in COVID-19. Profiled with immunoSEQ multiplex PCR; TCRdb holds only in-frame clones, not every one. The table records approximately 270,000 clones, 70% to 90% of them present only once. The specimen sequenced was PBMCs or T cells enriched from blood (not recorded which). The origin of the receptors is a woman between 45 and 60 years old who had recovered from COVID-19. Both conserved end residues are part of each CDR3. Fields, in order: D gene, V gene, J gene, CDR3 protein, CDR3 DNA. The D gene is left open where the match is weak.

>-|TRBV5-5|TRBJ1-5
CASGLGRAQSNQPQHF
TGTGCCAGCGGCTTGGGCAGGGCACAAAGCAATCAGCCCCAGCATTTT
>TRBD2|TRBV9|TRBJ2-1
CASSPASGRAGYNEQFF
TGTGCCAGCAGCCCTGCTAGCGGGAGGGCGGGGTACAATGAGCAGTTCTTC
>TRBD1|TRBV5-1|TRBJ1-4
CASSIPGQGNEKLFF
TGCGCCAGCAGCATTCCGGGACAGGGGAATGAAAAACTGTTTTTT
>TRBD1|TRBV6-5|TRBJ1-2
CASKFWQGANHGYTF
TGTGCCAGCAAGTTTTGGCAGGGGGCAAATCATGGCTACACCTTC
>TRBD1|TRBV4-1|TRBJ2-7
CASSQPGQDPYEQYF
TGCGCCAGCAGCCAACCGGGACAGGACCCCTACGAGCAGTACTTC
>-|TRBV2|TRBJ1-1
CASSETDYLREAFF
TGTGCCAGCAGTGAAACCGACTACCTCCGTGAAGCTTTCTTT
>TRBD1|TRBV6-6|TRBJ1-5
CASSFHRGGQPQHF
TGTGCCAGCAGTTTCCACAGGGGCGGTCAGCCCCAGCATTTT
>TRBD1|TRBV5-1|TRBJ1-1
CASSTGQLNTEAFF
TGCGCCAGCAGCACGGGACAGCTGAACACTGAAGCTTTCTTT
>-|TRBV15|TRBJ2-7
CATSYRPGSREQYF
TGTGCCACCAGCTACCGCCCGGGGTCGCGCGAGCAGTACTTC
>-|TRBV9|TRBJ2-7
CASSVGSPGAFYEQYF
TGTGCCAGCAGCGTAGGCTCACCAGGGGCCTTCTACGAGCAGTACTTC
>-|TRBV11-3|TRBJ2-2
CASSLNPDTGELFF
TGTGCCAGCAGCTTAAATCCGGACACCGGGGAGCTGTTTTTT
>TRBD2|TRBV11-2|TRBJ2-7
CASSSGGGGLAGYEQYF
TGTGCCAGCAGCTCCGGGGGGGGCGGACTAGCGGGGTACGAGCAGTACTTC
>-|TRBV7-2|TRBJ1-2
CASSLDLIYGYTF
TGTGCCAGCAGCTTAGACCTAATCTATGGCTACACCTTC
>-|TRBV28|TRBJ1-1
CASSLSPHQVGAFF
TGTGCCAGCAGTTTATCTCCCCACCAGGTCGGAGCTTTCTTT
>TRBD2|TRBV19|TRBJ2-1
CASSGGGIEYNEQFF
TGTGCCAGTAGTGGGGGGGGAATCGAGTACAATGAGCAGTTCTTC
>-|TRBV19|TRBJ1-2
CASSIGGNRNYGYTF
TGTGCCAGTAGTATAGGAGGGAACAGAAACTATGGCTACACCTTC
>TRBD1|TRBV19|TRBJ1-3
CASSRTGGASSGNTIYF
TGTGCCAGTAGCCGGACAGGGGGCGCCTCATCTGGAAACACCATATATTTT
>TRBD1|TRBV6-5|TRBJ2-5
CASNHQGARETQYF
TGTGCCAGTAATCATCAGGGGGCAAGGGAGACCCAGTACTTC
>TRBD1|TRBV28|TRBJ1-2
CASSKGQARRLYGYTF
TGTGCCAGCAGTAAAGGACAGGCCCGGAGGCTCTATGGCTACACCTTC
>TRBD1|TRBV18|TRBJ1-1
CASSPTGTGDTEAFF
TGTGCCAGCTCACCAACCGGGACAGGGGACACTGAAGCTTTCTTT
>TRBD2|TRBV7-9|TRBJ2-7
CASSLAGTSGSVFQYF
TGTGCCAGCAGCTTAGCCGGGACTAGCGGGAGTGTGTTTCAGTACTTC
>TRBD1|TRBV5-1|TRBJ1-5
CASSLGTGSQPQHF
TGCGCCAGCAGCCTAGGGACAGGGAGTCAGCCCCAGCATTTT
>-|TRBV29-1|TRBJ1-1
CSVYRGRNTEAFF
TGCAGCGTTTATCGGGGGAGGAACACTGAAGCTTTCTTT
>TRBD1|TRBV6-1|TRBJ1-3
CASSGTGLSSGNTIYF
TGTGCCAGCAGTGGGACAGGTCTATCCTCTGGAAACACCATATATTTT
>TRBD1|TRBV6-5|TRBJ1-5
CASSAGTGYNQPQHF
TGTGCCAGCAGCGCCGGGACAGGGTACAATCAGCCCCAGCATTTT